The rows below give T cell receptor beta chains drawn from one sample of a study of shared clonotypes between healthy human individuals. Assay used: immunoSEQ multiplex PCR; TCRdb lists only in-frame clones, some missing. Of 400,000 or so clones listed, roughly 96% are singletons. The source material was memory CD8+ T cells sorted from blood. These receptors were obtained from a man in his thirties or forties in good health. Each CDR3 is given with its conserved first and last residue. Each record gives: D gene, clone size, V gene, J gene, CDR3 DNA, CDR3 protein. D genes are given only for firm matches. Only some rows state a clone size, as once, few, many or a class for expanded clones.

d_call: -
clone_size: -
v_call: TRBV10-3
j_call: TRBJ2-5
cdr3_nt: TGTGCCATCAGTGTGGGGACCGCGGAGGAGACCCAGTACTTC
cdr3_aa: CAISVGTAEETQYF

d_call: -
clone_size: -
v_call: TRBV2
j_call: TRBJ1-1
cdr3_nt: TGTGCCAGCAGTGCCGGGGGCGTGATTATGAACACTGAAGCTTTCTTT
cdr3_aa: CASSAGGVIMNTEAFF

d_call: -
clone_size: few
v_call: TRBV9
j_call: TRBJ1-1
cdr3_nt: TGTGCCAGCAGCCCGACCGGAGGGGTGGGCACTGAAGCTTTCTTT
cdr3_aa: CASSPTGGVGTEAFF

d_call: -
clone_size: -
v_call: TRBV7-2
j_call: TRBJ2-5
cdr3_nt: TGTGCCAGCAGCTTAGGACTAGTGGGGGAGACCCAGTACTTC
cdr3_aa: CASSLGLVGETQYF

d_call: -
clone_size: -
v_call: TRBV30
j_call: TRBJ2-1
cdr3_nt: TGTGCCTGGAGTGTACCTCCCGGCAGGGCCTATTTGAATGAGCAGTTCTTC
cdr3_aa: CAWSVPPGRAYLNEQFF

d_call: -
clone_size: -
v_call: TRBV29-1
j_call: TRBJ2-5
cdr3_nt: TGCAGCGCAATGACAGGGACTGAGACCCAGTACTTC
cdr3_aa: CSAMTGTETQYF

d_call: -
clone_size: once
v_call: TRBV7-8
j_call: TRBJ1-4
cdr3_nt: TGTGCCAGCACCACGGGGAGGGGCGATGAAAAACTGTTTTTT
cdr3_aa: CASTTGRGDEKLFF

d_call: -
clone_size: -
v_call: TRBV18
j_call: TRBJ2-7
cdr3_nt: TGTGCCAGCTCACGACCTCCCGAGCAGTACTTC
cdr3_aa: CASSRPPEQYF

d_call: TRBD1
clone_size: -
v_call: TRBV15
j_call: TRBJ1-1
cdr3_nt: TGTGCCACCAGCAGAGAGCCGACAGGGGTAACTGAAGCTTTCTTT
cdr3_aa: CATSREPTGVTEAFF

d_call: -
clone_size: -
v_call: TRBV15
j_call: TRBJ2-2
cdr3_nt: TGTGCCACCGGCCCGGGGGCTTACACCGGGGAGCTGTTTTTT
cdr3_aa: CATGPGAYTGELFF

d_call: TRBD1
clone_size: once
v_call: TRBV7-9
j_call: TRBJ2-7
cdr3_nt: TGTGCCAGCAGCCCACGGGACAGGGGCAGGGACGAGCAGTACTTC
cdr3_aa: CASSPRDRGRDEQYF

d_call: -
clone_size: -
v_call: TRBV6-1
j_call: TRBJ2-7
cdr3_nt: TGTGCCAGCAGTGAACGTGTGTCTCAATTTTACGATACCTACGAGCAGTACTTC
cdr3_aa: CASSERVSQFYDTYEQYF

d_call: -
clone_size: once
v_call: TRBV28
j_call: TRBJ2-7
cdr3_nt: TGTGCCAGCGGTTCAAGGTACGAGCAGTACTTC
cdr3_aa: CASGSRYEQYF

d_call: TRBD1
clone_size: -
v_call: TRBV29-1
j_call: TRBJ2-7
cdr3_nt: TGCAGCGTTTGGACAGGCTACGAGCAGTACTTC
cdr3_aa: CSVWTGYEQYF

d_call: -
clone_size: -
v_call: TRBV28
j_call: TRBJ1-4
cdr3_nt: TGTGCCAGCAGTTTAGGGGGTCAAGAGGAAAAACTGTTTTTT
cdr3_aa: CASSLGGQEEKLFF

d_call: -
clone_size: -
v_call: TRBV6-1
j_call: TRBJ2-6
cdr3_nt: TGTGCCAGCAGTGTCGGACTCTCTGGGGCCAACGTCCTGACTTTC
cdr3_aa: CASSVGLSGANVLTF

d_call: TRBD2
clone_size: -
v_call: TRBV28
j_call: TRBJ2-1
cdr3_nt: TGTGCCAGCAGTTTAGGGAGGGGCAATGAGCAGTTCTTC
cdr3_aa: CASSLGRGNEQFF

d_call: TRBD1
clone_size: once
v_call: TRBV30
j_call: TRBJ2-5
cdr3_nt: TGTGCCTGGGACAGGGGGCGTCAAGAGACCCAGTACTTC
cdr3_aa: CAWDRGRQETQYF

d_call: TRBD1
clone_size: -
v_call: TRBV25-1
j_call: TRBJ2-3
cdr3_nt: TGTGCCAGCAGTGCCGGGACAGTTCTTACAGATACGCAGTATTTT
cdr3_aa: CASSAGTVLTDTQYF

d_call: TRBD2
clone_size: -
v_call: TRBV5-4
j_call: TRBJ2-1
cdr3_nt: TGTGCCAGCAGTGTCGCGGGAGGTATGAATGAGCAGTTCTTC
cdr3_aa: CASSVAGGMNEQFF

d_call: -
clone_size: -
v_call: TRBV20-1
j_call: TRBJ2-1
cdr3_nt: TGCAGTGCTAGGGGTTTGGGAGAGCAGTTCTTC
cdr3_aa: CSARGLGEQFF

d_call: TRBD1
clone_size: -
v_call: TRBV11-3
j_call: TRBJ2-7
cdr3_nt: TGTGCCAGCAGCCAGACAGGGGGAAACGAGCAGTACTTC
cdr3_aa: CASSQTGGNEQYF

d_call: TRBD2
clone_size: -
v_call: TRBV6-5
j_call: TRBJ2-7
cdr3_nt: TGTGCCACAGGGACTAGTCCTAACTACGAGCAGTACTTC
cdr3_aa: CATGTSPNYEQYF